Listed below are T cell receptor beta chains from one sample, sequenced in a study of shared clonotypes between healthy human individuals. Produced via immunoSEQ multiplex PCR; TCRdb's table is partial and in-frame only. The table lists around 700,000 clones, about 78% of them singletons. Material for sequencing was memory CD4+ T cells sorted from blood. The receptors stem from a woman aged 25 to 39 in good health. Each CDR3 is given with its conserved first and last residue. A D gene is named only where the DNA matches it firmly. Clone sizes are given selectively: once, few, many, or a class where the clone is expanded.

size: NA
J: TRBJ1-1
V: TRBV4-1
D: TRBD1
CDR3: CASSNDRGLAEAFF
DNA: TGCGCCAGCAGCAACGACAGGGGGCTCGCTGAAGCTTTCTTT

size: NA
J: TRBJ2-1
V: TRBV27
D: TRBD1
CDR3: CASSRDRGRPNEQFF
DNA: TGTGCCAGCAGCCGGGACAGGGGGCGCCCCAATGAGCAGTTCTTC

size: many
J: TRBJ1-3
V: TRBV7-9
D: NA
CDR3: CASSTTEDSSGNTIYF
DNA: TGTGCCAGCAGCACCACAGAGGACAGCTCTGGAAACACCATATATTTT

size: few
J: TRBJ2-2
V: TRBV11-2
D: TRBD2
CDR3: CASSSASLAGPNTGELFF
DNA: TGTGCCAGCAGCAGCGCCTCTCTAGCGGGACCCAACACCGGGGAGCTGTTTTTT

size: NA
J: TRBJ2-7
V: TRBV5-4
D: NA
CDR3: CASRVRGAYEQYF
DNA: TGTGCCAGCAGGGTTCGAGGGGCCTACGAGCAGTACTTC

size: few
J: TRBJ1-2
V: TRBV30
D: TRBD1
CDR3: CAWSGGKRTF
DNA: TGTGCCTGGTCAGGGGGCAAGAGGACCTTC

size: NA
J: TRBJ2-1
V: TRBV7-6
D: TRBD2
CDR3: CASSQVAAGGNNEQFF
DNA: TGTGCCAGCAGCCAAGTAGCGGCGGGAGGGAACAATGAGCAGTTCTTC

size: NA
J: TRBJ1-5
V: TRBV7-9
D: NA
CDR3: CASSFNQGINQPQHF
DNA: TGTGCCAGCAGCTTTAACCAGGGGATCAATCAGCCCCAGCATTTT

size: NA
J: TRBJ2-2
V: TRBV2
D: TRBD1
CDR3: CASRRQGSNTGELFF
DNA: TGTGCCAGCAGAAGACAGGGATCGAACACCGGGGAGCTGTTTTTT

size: NA
J: TRBJ2-6
V: TRBV25-1
D: NA
CDR3: CASSGFGRDSGANVLTF
DNA: TGTGCCAGCAGTGGATTTGGACGAGACTCTGGGGCCAACGTCCTGACTTTC

size: NA
J: TRBJ2-7
V: TRBV29-1
D: TRBD1
CDR3: CSAQPGQGGYEQYF
DNA: TGCAGCGCCCAACCGGGACAGGGGGGCTACGAGCAGTACTTC

size: NA
J: TRBJ2-5
V: TRBV7-3
D: NA
CDR3: CASSFSGGPQETQYF
DNA: TGTGCCAGCAGCTTCTCTGGCGGACCCCAAGAGACCCAGTACTTC

size: NA
J: TRBJ2-3
V: TRBV28
D: TRBD2
CDR3: CASRGRASDTQYF
DNA: TGTGCCAGTCGCGGGAGGGCATCAGATACGCAGTATTTT

size: NA
J: TRBJ2-1
V: TRBV5-4
D: TRBD1
CDR3: CASSFIGTGDNEQFF
DNA: TGTGCCAGCAGCTTTATCGGGACAGGGGACAATGAGCAGTTCTTC

size: NA
J: TRBJ2-1
V: TRBV19
D: NA
CDR3: CASSIEGPWNEQFF
DNA: TGTGCCAGTAGTATAGAAGGGCCGTGGAATGAGCAGTTCTTC

size: NA
J: TRBJ2-7
V: TRBV10-3
D: NA
CDR3: CAISESIQGGAYAYEQYF
DNA: TGTGCCATCAGTGAGTCGATCCAGGGCGGAGCTTACGCCTACGAGCAGTACTTC

size: NA
J: TRBJ2-1
V: TRBV18
D: TRBD2
CDR3: CASSPSLAGGDNEQFF
DNA: TGTGCCAGCTCACCGAGCCTAGCGGGAGGTGACAATGAGCAGTTCTTC

size: many
J: TRBJ2-7
V: TRBV27
D: NA
CDR3: CASSFRPQGPYEQYF
DNA: TGTGCCAGCAGTTTTAGGCCCCAGGGCCCCTACGAGCAGTACTTC

size: NA
J: TRBJ2-3
V: TRBV10-1
D: TRBD1
CDR3: CASSGGQGATDTQYF
DNA: TGCGCCAGCAGCGGAGGACAGGGAGCCACAGATACGCAGTATTTT

size: NA
J: TRBJ2-7
V: TRBV6-1
D: NA
CDR3: CASSEGGDWEQYF
DNA: TGTGCCAGCAGTGAAGGGGGGGATTGGGAGCAGTACTTC

size: once
J: TRBJ2-7
V: TRBV27
D: TRBD1
CDR3: CAIHYDRVLHEQYF
DNA: TGTGCCATCCACTACGACAGGGTACTCCACGAGCAGTACTTC

size: NA
J: TRBJ2-7
V: TRBV15
D: NA
CDR3: CATSSRLSSYEQYF
DNA: TGTGCCACCTCCTCGAGGCTCAGCTCCTACGAGCAGTACTTC

size: NA
J: TRBJ1-2
V: TRBV5-1
D: NA
CDR3: CASSLAFEGNYGYTF
DNA: TGCGCCAGCAGCTTGGCCTTCGAGGGGAACTATGGCTACACCTTC

size: NA
J: TRBJ2-3
V: TRBV7-3
D: NA
CDR3: CASSMSVMDTQYF
DNA: TGTGCCAGCAGCATGAGCGTGATGGATACGCAGTATTTT

size: NA
J: TRBJ1-2
V: TRBV7-6
D: TRBD1
CDR3: CASSPRTGNYTF
DNA: TGTGCCAGCAGCCCCAGGACAGGGAACTACACCTTC

size: NA
J: TRBJ1-4
V: TRBV9
D: TRBD1
CDR3: CASSVTGTVNEKLFF
DNA: TGTGCCAGCAGCGTAACCGGGACAGTTAATGAAAAACTGTTTTTT

size: NA
J: TRBJ2-3
V: TRBV5-1
D: TRBD2
CDR3: CASSNWGGVTDTQYF
DNA: TGCGCCAGCAGCAACTGGGGGGGAGTGACAGATACGCAGTATTTT

size: NA
J: TRBJ2-3
V: TRBV28
D: TRBD1
CDR3: CASSSQNRGGSTDTQYF
DNA: TGTGCCAGCAGTTCCCAAAACAGGGGCGGTAGCACAGATACGCAGTATTTT

size: NA
J: TRBJ1-4
V: TRBV23-1
D: NA
CDR3: CASSQSRGGSNEKLFF
DNA: TGCGCCAGCAGTCAATCAAGGGGTGGGTCTAATGAAAAACTGTTTTTT

size: NA
J: TRBJ1-1
V: TRBV28
D: TRBD1
CDR3: CASGTGTGGNTEAFF
DNA: TGTGCCAGCGGAACCGGGACAGGGGGGAACACTGAAGCTTTCTTT

size: NA
J: TRBJ2-1
V: TRBV10-2
D: TRBD2
CDR3: CASSESGGRAQFF
DNA: TGCGCCAGCAGTGAGTCGGGCGGGAGGGCTCAGTTCTTC

size: NA
J: TRBJ1-1
V: TRBV11-2
D: TRBD1
CDR3: CASSDRGRSNTEAFF
DNA: TGTGCCAGCAGCGACAGGGGACGGAGTAACACTGAAGCTTTCTTT

size: NA
J: TRBJ2-7
V: TRBV27
D: TRBD1
CDR3: CASSRTGRYEQYF
DNA: TGTGCCAGCAGTCGGACAGGGCGATACGAGCAGTACTTC

size: NA
J: TRBJ2-5
V: TRBV23-1
D: TRBD1
CDR3: CASSHGQGETQYF
DNA: TGCGCCAGCAGTCACGGACAGGGCGAGACCCAGTACTTC

size: NA
J: TRBJ1-3
V: TRBV10-3
D: NA
CDR3: CAIGSHSGNTIYF
DNA: TGTGCCATCGGCAGCCACTCTGGAAACACCATATATTTT

size: NA
J: TRBJ2-3
V: TRBV7-8
D: TRBD2
CDR3: CASSLKLAGDTDTQYF
DNA: TGTGCCAGCAGCTTAAAACTAGCGGGAGATACAGATACGCAGTATTTT

size: NA
J: TRBJ1-4
V: TRBV6-6
D: TRBD1
CDR3: CASSYSRQGREKLFF
DNA: TGTGCCAGCAGTTACTCGAGACAGGGGAGGGAAAAACTGTTTTTT

size: NA
J: TRBJ2-6
V: TRBV19
D: NA
CDR3: CASSIFPPGANVLTF
DNA: TGTGCCAGTAGTATATTCCCTCCTGGGGCCAACGTCCTGACTTTC

size: NA
J: TRBJ2-5
V: TRBV5-4
D: NA
CDR3: CASSPRGVANQETQYF
DNA: TGTGCCAGCAGCCCCCGTGGGGTCGCCAACCAAGAGACCCAGTACTTC

size: NA
J: TRBJ2-1
V: TRBV9
D: TRBD2
CDR3: CASSTGTGTSGAYNEQFF
DNA: TGTGCCAGCAGCACCGGGACAGGGACTAGCGGGGCATACAATGAGCAGTTCTTC

size: NA
J: TRBJ1-4
V: TRBV25-1
D: NA
CDR3: CASKRDEKLFF
DNA: TGTGCCAGCAAGAGGGATGAAAAACTGTTTTTT

size: NA
J: TRBJ2-5
V: TRBV5-1
D: TRBD1
CDR3: CASSLEGGSETQYF
DNA: TGCGCCAGCAGCTTGGAAGGGGGCTCTGAGACCCAGTACTTC

size: NA
J: TRBJ1-2
V: TRBV19
D: NA
CDR3: CASSTQAGGPYGYTF
DNA: TGTGCCAGTAGTACCCAAGCCGGCGGTCCCTATGGCTACACCTTC

size: once
J: TRBJ2-1
V: TRBV29-1
D: TRBD2
CDR3: CSVAIYLAGGPSPSNEQFF
DNA: TGCAGCGTTGCTATATATCTAGCGGGAGGGCCTTCCCCCTCCAATGAGCAGTTCTTC

size: NA
J: TRBJ2-7
V: TRBV6-1
D: NA
CDR3: CACGRETYEQYF
DNA: TGTGCCTGCGGCAGGGAAACCTACGAGCAGTACTTC

size: NA
J: TRBJ1-4
V: TRBV9
D: NA
CDR3: CASSRRGGNEKLFF
DNA: TGTGCCAGCAGCCGCCGCGGGGGTAATGAAAAACTGTTTTTT

size: NA
J: TRBJ1-1
V: TRBV18
D: NA
CDR3: CASSPVQGPKNTEAFF
DNA: TGTGCCAGCTCACCAGTGCAGGGACCGAAGAACACTGAAGCTTTCTTT

size: NA
J: TRBJ1-1
V: TRBV4-1
D: NA
CDR3: CASSQPLTHDGGTEAFF
DNA: TGCGCCAGCAGCCAACCTTTAACACACGACGGCGGCACTGAAGCTTTCTTT

size: many
J: TRBJ1-2
V: TRBV28
D: NA
CDR3: CASSFQGDGYTF
DNA: TGTGCCAGCAGTTTTCAGGGTGATGGCTACACCTTC

size: NA
J: TRBJ1-3
V: TRBV7-9
D: NA
CDR3: CASSLTTGNTIYF
DNA: TGTGCCAGCAGCTTAACGACCGGAAACACCATATATTTT

size: NA
J: TRBJ1-1
V: TRBV11-1
D: NA
CDR3: CASSLGVNTEAFF
DNA: TGTGCCAGCAGCTTAGGAGTGAACACTGAAGCTTTCTTT

size: NA
J: TRBJ2-7
V: TRBV21-1
D: NA
CDR3: CASSKLGTGPKREQYF
DNA: TGTGCCAGCAGCAAATTGGGGACAGGGCCGAAGCGCGAGCAGTACTTC

size: NA
J: TRBJ1-3
V: TRBV10-2
D: NA
CDR3: CATGENSGNTIYF
DNA: TGCGCCACCGGCGAGAACTCTGGAAACACCATATATTTT

size: NA
J: TRBJ1-1
V: TRBV6-5
D: NA
CDR3: CASRGPFNTEAFF
DNA: TGTGCCAGCAGAGGACCCTTTAACACTGAAGCTTTCTTT

size: many
J: TRBJ2-3
V: TRBV7-3
D: TRBD2
CDR3: CASSSSGRADTQYF
DNA: TGTGCCAGCAGCTCTAGCGGGAGGGCAGATACGCAGTATTTT

size: NA
J: TRBJ2-1
V: TRBV9
D: TRBD2
CDR3: CASSVVGTSVFAEQFF
DNA: TGTGCCAGCAGCGTAGTTGGGACTAGCGTATTTGCTGAGCAGTTCTTC

size: NA
J: TRBJ2-6
V: TRBV30
D: NA
CDR3: CAWSTPAGRSGANVLTF
DNA: TGTGCCTGGAGCACTCCCGCGGGGCGCTCTGGGGCCAACGTCCTGACTTTC

size: NA
J: TRBJ2-5
V: TRBV28
D: NA
CDR3: CASSFAGHGETQYF
DNA: TGTGCCAGCAGTTTTGCAGGTCACGGCGAGACCCAGTACTTC

size: NA
J: TRBJ1-3
V: TRBV18
D: TRBD1
CDR3: CASSPRQGATGNTIYF
DNA: TGTGCCAGCTCACCGAGACAGGGGGCAACTGGAAACACCATATATTTT